What follows are 10 T cell receptor beta chains derived from one specimen sequenced in a study of blood T cells in healthy people across ages (dated by TCRdb to between 2014 and 2017). Libraries were built with 5' RACE. Sequenced on an Illumina HiSeq 2500. The second PCR ran for roughly 7 to 12 cycles and used a J-beta primer mix along with a sample-barcoded 5' primer. Using fastp trimming at Q25 and MiXCR clonotype assembly, TCRdb reanalyzed the public sequencing data and kept in-frame beta chains. Records with the same CDR3 protein are collapsed into one entry carrying the most frequent genes and DNA. Present in this sample are around 820,000 distinct CDR3 sequences, around 25% of which were seen just once. The ten largest account for under 4.5% of the sample. This same sample was also part of a study on T cells of mothers and their children.

The sample was blood. Source of these receptors: a boy younger than 18 in good health.

This chain joins TRBV27 and TRBJ2-7; D may be TRBD2 (6 bases). V was cut by 5 bases and J by 6 bases, with 14 bases left in between. CDR3 size: 13 residues. Germline CDR1 reads MNHEY; CDR2 reads SMNVEV (reference sequence). Written as DNA, the CDR3 is TGTGCCAGCAGTACCGTGGGACTGTTCGAGCAGTACTTC. It codes for CASSTVGLFEQYF.

This chain joins TRBV6-1 and TRBJ2-7; the D is unclear. This CDR3 has 12 residues. V was shortened by 3 bases and J by 2 bases, with 5 bases between the two germline ends. Germline CDR1 MNHNS, CDR2 SASEGT. CDR3 residues: CASSEVAYEQYF. CDR3 in DNA: TGTGCCAGCAGTGAGGTGGCCTACGAGCAGTACTTC.

The chain couples TRBV4-1 to TRBJ2-3; 12 nucleotides align to TRBD2. Germline loops: CDR1 MGHRA, CDR2 YSYEKL. There are 17 residues in the CDR3. V was pared by 0 bases and J by 3 bases, with 4 bases of the junction left unmatched. Here the CDR3 DNA reads TGCGCCAGCAGCCAAGATGGCCTAGCGGGGGGGACAGATACGCAGTATTTT. Its protein is CASSQDGLAGGTDTQYF.

In the case of this clonotype: Mismatch with germline at one junction end may stem from a read error. Here the CDR3 DNA reads TGTGCCAGCCCACCGGGGACACTCTACGAGCAGTACTTC. Translated, it gives CASPPGTLYEQYF. V is TRBV18 and J is TRBJ2-7, with D perhaps matching TRBD1 (6 bases). This CDR3 has 13 residues. Germline values: CDR1 KGHSH, CDR2 LQKENI.

The chain employs TRBV28 and TRBJ1-2; 8 bases align to TRBD1. The V and J ends lost 7 bases and 6 bases, in that order; junction bases with no gene match: 10. Germline V gives CDR1 MDHEN, CDR2 SYDVKM. This CDR3 contains 14 residues. The CDR3 region has the DNA TGTGCCAGCAACCCCACGGACAGGGTTCATGGCTACACCTTC. Its protein is CASNPTDRVHGYTF.

This chain's CDR3 is CATSDLYPGGREGYTF. The CDR3 region has the DNA TGTGCCACCAGTGATTTATATCCAGGGGGGAGAGAAGGCTACACCTTC. The rearrangement uses TRBV24-1 and TRBJ1-2; 7 nucleotides line up with TRBD1. Germline lookup yields CDR1 KGHDR and CDR2 SFDVKD. The V segment lost 1 base and the J segment 8 bases; nucleotides outside the gene matches: 12. CDR3 length equals 16 residues.

With respect to this clonotype: This CDR3 fails to terminate in the conserved phenylalanine or tryptophan, so it likely reflects a read error. The chain couples TRBV7-2 to TRBJ2-5, with TRBD2 matching over 10 bases. The end of the DNA fits TRBJ2-7 better, so the J call may be wrong. The CDR3 extends over 17 amino acids. In germline, CDR1 is SGHTA, CDR2 FQGNSA. CDR3 coding DNA: TGTGCCAGCAGCTTAGCAACTAGCGGGATACGGCCCTACGAGCAGTACCTC. It encodes CASSLATSGIRPYEQYL.

The J gene is TRBJ1-1, the V gene TRBV19; D is unresolved. The germline V gene has CDR1 LNHDA and CDR2 SQIVND (reference sequence). The CDR3 length is 14 residues. V was pared by 1 base and J by 2 bases, with 8 bases between. The CDR3 sequence: CASSIAVFNTEAFF. CDR3 in DNA: TGTGCCAGTAGTATAGCCGTCTTCAACACTGAAGCTTTCTTT.

The chain joins TRBV7-2 to TRBJ2-1; the D gene is possibly TRBD2 (6 bases). Deletions cut 2 bases from V and 0 bases from J, with 11 bases between. This CDR3 is built from 16 residues. CDR1 and CDR2 (germline): SGHTA, FQGNSA. The CDR3 DNA reads TGTGCCAGCAGCTTAACCGCCGGGAGCTCCTACAATGAGCAGTTCTTC. Encoded protein: CASSLTAGSSYNEQFF.

The rearrangement joins TRBV29-1 to TRBJ2-5; possible D gene TRBD1, 6 bases. V was cut by 0 bases and J by 0 bases, with 11 bases left in between. The CDR3 consists of 15 residues. Germline V gene sequence: CDR1 SQVTM, CDR2 ANQGSEA. CDR3 protein: CSVEDHDRYQETQYF. DNA of the CDR3: TGCAGCGTTGAAGATCACGACAGGTACCAAGAGACCCAGTACTTC.